Below are 20 T cell receptor beta chains sequenced from a single sample in a study of blood T cell repertoires in COVID-19. Some clones are missing from TCRdb's copy, which holds only in-frame ones; the method was immunoSEQ multiplex PCR. In the table there are 100,000 or so clones, roughly 92% of which are singletons. The sequenced sample consisted of peripheral blood. These receptors originate from a man in his 70s with acute or convalescent COVID-19.

The chain joins TRBV13 to TRBJ2-2; 9 bases match TRBD2. With V trimmed by 5 bases and J by 4 bases, 8 bases remained unmatched. Germline CDR1 reads PRHDT; CDR2 reads FYEKMQ (reference sequence). The CDR3 consists of 16 residues. As DNA, the CDR3 is TGTGCCAGCAGCACCCTCCGCGGGGGGGCCACCGGGGAGCTGTTTTTT. Translation gives CASSTLRGGATGELFF.

The chain couples TRBV27 to TRBJ1-2; unclear D gene. Germline V gene lookup returns CDR1 MNHEY and CDR2 SMNVEV (reference sequence). This CDR3 has 13 residues. V was cut by 0 bases and J by 7 bases, with 9 bases left in between. The CDR3 loop is CASSLSMEAGYTF. For the CDR3, the DNA is TGTGCCAGCAGTTTATCGATGGAGGCTGGCTACACCTTC.

This chain uses TRBV2 with TRBJ2-7, with 12 bases matching TRBD2. J lost 2 bases, V lost 4 bases, and 6 bases had no gene match. Germline V gene lookup returns CDR1 SNHLY and CDR2 FYNNEI. This CDR3 has 16 residues. The CDR3 is CASSGRTSGDPYEQYF. CDR3 DNA sequence: TGTGCCAGCAGTGGTAGGACTAGCGGGGACCCCTACGAGCAGTACTTC.

The chain couples TRBV19 to TRBJ2-1, with 13 bases matching TRBD2. CDR3 length: 16 amino acids. V gave up 3 bases and J gave up 9 bases; unmatched junction bases: 8. The V gene's germline CDR1 is LNHDA and CDR2 SQIVND (reference sequence). This CDR3 is CASSILVLAGGGEQFF. CDR3 nucleotides: TGTGCCAGTAGTATCCTGGTACTAGCGGGAGGGGGTGAGCAGTTCTTC.

V gene TRBV6-6 combines with J gene TRBJ2-7; 9 bases match TRBD2. Trimming cost V 6 bases and J 4 bases; bases outside gene matches: 10. The CDR3 extends over 15 amino acids. Germline loops: CDR1 MNHNY, CDR2 SVGAGI (reference sequence). The CDR3 DNA sequence: TGTGCCAGCAGGACCGCGGGACTAGCTACTTACGAGCAGTACTTC. This translates into CASRTAGLATYEQYF.

The V call is TRBV5-1, the J call TRBJ2-4; D perhaps matches TRBD1 (5 bases). The germline V gene encodes CDR1 SGHRS and CDR2 YFSETQ. Trimming took 0 bases from V and 6 from J, leaving 10 bases between them. This CDR3 region has 14 residues. CDR3 DNA sequence: TGCGCCAGCAGCTTGGGCCCTCAGGGAAACATTCAGTACTTC. It is translated as CASSLGPQGNIQYF.

The V and J genes are TRBV29-1 and TRBJ1-4, with TRBD1 matching 9 bases. J lost 5 bases, V lost 6 bases, and 4 bases had no gene match. Germline CDR1 reads SQVTM; CDR2 reads ANQGSEA. The CDR3 consists of 13 residues. CDR3 sequence reads: CSVQTGGNEKLFF. CDR3 bases: TGCAGCGTCCAGACAGGGGGAAATGAAAAACTGTTTTTT.

V gene TRBV7-3 combines with J gene TRBJ2-7, with 8 bases matching TRBD2. This CDR3 contains 13 residues. The germline V gene encodes CDR1 SGHTA and CDR2 FQGTGA. V lost 5 bases, J lost 2 bases, and 2 bases stayed unmatched. The DNA of the CDR3 is TGTGCCAGCAGCCCGGGGGGGGCCTACGAGCAGTACTTC. It codes for CASSPGGAYEQYF.

The chain links TRBV7-2 to TRBJ1-4; TRBD1 might be the D (5 bases). The V end was cut by 1 base, the J end by 7 bases, with 10 bases between. The CDR3 covers 14 residues. In germline, CDR1 is SGHTA, CDR2 FQGNSA. This CDR3 is CASSLGRGAEKLFF. CDR3 bases: TGTGCCAGCAGCTTAGGTCGCGGGGCTGAAAAACTGTTTTTT.

The rearrangement links TRBV5-1 to TRBJ1-1; the match to TRBD1 covers 7 bases. In germline, CDR1 is SGHRS, CDR2 YFSETQ. The CDR3 sequence is 13 residues long. V was pared by 4 bases and J by 5 bases, with 5 bases of the junction left unmatched. CDR3 DNA sequence: TGCGCCAGCAGCCGTCAGGGGGATACTGAAGCTTTCTTT. Translating gives CASSRQGDTEAFF.

This rearrangement joins TRBV28 to TRBJ2-7, with TRBD2 as a possible D gene (7 bases). There are 14 residues in the CDR3. V shed 2 bases and J shed 5 bases, with 13 bases lying between them. Germline V gene lookup returns CDR1 MDHEN and CDR2 SYDVKM. The CDR3 is CASSLQGRGNEQYF. CDR3 coding DNA: TGTGCCAGCAGTTTACAGGGGCGGGGGAACGAGCAGTACTTC.

V and J are TRBV7-2 and TRBJ1-5, with D unresolved. The V gene's germline CDR1 is SGHTA and CDR2 FQGNSA. The V and J ends lost 4 bases and 3 bases respectively, with 4 bases between them. The CDR3 loop spans 12 amino acids. CDR3 loop: CASSSNNQPQHF. CDR3 sequence (DNA): TGTGCCAGCAGCTCAAACAATCAGCCCCAGCATTTT.

The chain couples TRBV6-5 to TRBJ1-5; 8 bases are shared with TRBD1. Germline-derived CDR1 and CDR2 are MNHEY and SVGAGI. The CDR3 has 15 residues. V shed 5 bases and J 1 base; nucleotides not matched to a gene: 4. CDR3 protein: CASSRQGKSNQPQHF. The CDR3 DNA sequence: TGTGCCAGCAGTCGACAGGGGAAAAGCAATCAGCCCCAGCATTTT.

The V gene is TRBV2, the J gene TRBJ2-1, with a possible D match to TRBD2 (6 bases). This CDR3 contains 11 residues. Between the trimmed V and J ends, which lost 7 bases and 10 bases, there was a span of 11 bases. Germline CDR1 and CDR2: SNHLY and FYNNEI. The CDR3 here is CASTRDSEQFF. The CDR3 coding sequence is TGTGCCAGCACCCGGGACTCCGAGCAGTTCTTC.

The chain employs TRBV20-1 and TRBJ1-5; no firm D call. This CDR3 comprises 16 residues. The germline V gene encodes CDR1 DFQATT and CDR2 SNEGSKA (reference sequence). V lost 3 bases and J 9 bases, leaving 24 bases between the germline ends. CDR3 in DNA: TGCAGTGCTAGTTCCTCCGTCGAGGGCGGGAGACGGCCCCAGCATTTT. Translation: CSASSSVEGGRRPQHF.

The rearrangement links TRBV6-5 to TRBJ1-2; D gene uncertain. In germline, CDR1 is MNHEY, CDR2 SVGAGI. Trimming took off 3 bases at V and 5 bases at J, with 19 bases between the two ends. CDR3 length equals 16 residues. The CDR3 reads CASSYFMSAGSYGYTF. CDR3 DNA: TGTGCCAGCAGTTATTTTATGTCTGCGGGCTCATATGGCTACACCTTC.

Regarding this clone: Distinct nucleotide sequences in the sample also encode this CDR3. The chain links TRBV10-1 to TRBJ2-7, with D hard to call. This CDR3 contains 11 residues. Trimming took off 3 bases at V and 3 bases at J, with 3 bases between the two ends. Per the germline V gene, CDR1 is WNHNN and CDR2 is SYGVQD (reference sequence). The CDR3 DNA reads as TGCGCCAGCAGTGACAGCTACGAGCAGTACTTC. This translates into CASSDSYEQYF.

This chain joins TRBV15 and TRBJ1-1; D may be TRBD1 (6 bases). V was trimmed by 1 base and J by 4 bases, leaving 16 bases between them. Germline V gene sequence: CDR1 LNHNV, CDR2 YYDKDF (reference sequence). The CDR3 has 16 amino acids. In DNA, the CDR3 is TGTGCCACCAGCAGAGGGTCGGGGGGCGAGGGCACTGAAGCTTTCTTT. Its translation: CATSRGSGGEGTEAFF.

The rearrangement joins TRBV7-2 to TRBJ1-4, with no clear D. The V and J ends lost 5 bases and 5 bases respectively, with 18 bases between them. Germline lookup yields CDR1 SGHTA and CDR2 FQGNSA. The CDR3 is made up of 16 amino acids. In DNA, the CDR3 is TGTGCCAGCAGCATCGCTGGTGGCGGAAGAAATGAAAAACTGTTTTTT. This gives the protein CASSIAGGGRNEKLFF.

This chain uses TRBV5-1 with TRBJ1-2; no clear D gene. Germline assignment: CDR1 SGHRS and CDR2 YFSETQ. This CDR3 is built from 13 residues. V lost 1 base and J lost 3, with 7 bases in between. The CDR3 loop is CASSLNADYGYTF. The CDR3 DNA is TGCGCCAGCAGCTTGAACGCGGACTATGGCTACACCTTC.